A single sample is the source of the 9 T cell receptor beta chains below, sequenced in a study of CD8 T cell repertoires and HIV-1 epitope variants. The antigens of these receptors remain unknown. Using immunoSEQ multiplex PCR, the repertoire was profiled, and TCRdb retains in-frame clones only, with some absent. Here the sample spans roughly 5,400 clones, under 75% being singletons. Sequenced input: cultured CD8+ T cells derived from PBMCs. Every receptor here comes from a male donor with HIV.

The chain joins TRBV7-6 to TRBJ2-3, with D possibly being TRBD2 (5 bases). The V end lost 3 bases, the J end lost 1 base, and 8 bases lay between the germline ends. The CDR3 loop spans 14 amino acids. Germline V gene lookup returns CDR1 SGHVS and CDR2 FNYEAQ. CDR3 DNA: TGTGCCAGCAGCTTGAGCGGCGGCACAGATACGCAGTATTTT. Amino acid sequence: CASSLSGGTDTQYF.

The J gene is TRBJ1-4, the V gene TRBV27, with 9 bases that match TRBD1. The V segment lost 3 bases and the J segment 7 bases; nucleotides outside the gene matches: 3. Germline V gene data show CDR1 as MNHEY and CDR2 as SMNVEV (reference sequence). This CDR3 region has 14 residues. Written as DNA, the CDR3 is TGTGCCAGCAGTTTTGACAGGGGGGGTGAAAAACTGTTTTTT. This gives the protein CASSFDRGGEKLFF.

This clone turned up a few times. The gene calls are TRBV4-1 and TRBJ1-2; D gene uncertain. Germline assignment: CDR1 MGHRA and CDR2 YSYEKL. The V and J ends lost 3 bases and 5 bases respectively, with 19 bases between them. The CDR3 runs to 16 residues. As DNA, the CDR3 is TGCGCCAGCAGCCACCCCGGACCGCCTGGAGGGTATGGCTACACCTTC. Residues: CASSHPGPPGGYGYTF.

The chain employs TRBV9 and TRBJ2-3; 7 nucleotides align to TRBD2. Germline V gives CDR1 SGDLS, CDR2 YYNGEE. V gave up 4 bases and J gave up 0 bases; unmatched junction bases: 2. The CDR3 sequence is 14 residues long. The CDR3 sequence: CASSPAGSTDTQYF. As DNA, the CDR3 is TGTGCCAGCAGCCCAGCGGGGAGCACAGATACGCAGTATTTT. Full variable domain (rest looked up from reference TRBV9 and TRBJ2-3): DSGVTQTPKHLITATGQRVTLRCSPRSGDLSVYWYQQSLDQGLQFLIQYYNGEERAKGNILERFSAQQFPDLHSELNLSSLELGDSALYFCASSPAGSTDTQYFGPGTRLTVL.

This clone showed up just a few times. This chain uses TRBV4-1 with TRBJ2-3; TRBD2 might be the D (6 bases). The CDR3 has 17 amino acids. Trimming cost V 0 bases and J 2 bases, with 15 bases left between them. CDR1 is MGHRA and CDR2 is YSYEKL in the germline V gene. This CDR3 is CASSQDPWGLPTDTQYF. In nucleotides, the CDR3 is TGCGCCAGCAGCCAAGATCCCTGGGGACTCCCCACAGATACGCAGTATTTT.

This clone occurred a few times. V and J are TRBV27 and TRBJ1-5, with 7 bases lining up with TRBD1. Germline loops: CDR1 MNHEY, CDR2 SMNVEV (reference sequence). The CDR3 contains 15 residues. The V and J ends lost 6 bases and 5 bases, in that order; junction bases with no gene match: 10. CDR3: CASSVQSGGDQPQHF. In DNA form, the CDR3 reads TGTGCCAGCAGCGTTCAATCAGGGGGGGATCAGCCCCAGCATTTT.

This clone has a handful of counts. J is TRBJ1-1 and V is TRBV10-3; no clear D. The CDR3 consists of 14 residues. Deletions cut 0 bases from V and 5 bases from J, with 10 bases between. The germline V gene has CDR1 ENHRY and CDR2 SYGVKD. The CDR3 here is CAISESQVFTEAFF. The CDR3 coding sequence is TGTGCCATCAGTGAGTCGCAGGTTTTTACTGAAGCTTTCTTT.

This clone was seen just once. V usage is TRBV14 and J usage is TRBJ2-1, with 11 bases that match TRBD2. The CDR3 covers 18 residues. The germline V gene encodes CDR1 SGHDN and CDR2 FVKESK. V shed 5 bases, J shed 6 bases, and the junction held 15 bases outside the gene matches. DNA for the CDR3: TGTGCCAGCAGCAAATTAGCGGGAGGGCCCTCGGGGGGCAATGAGCAGTTCTTC. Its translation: CASSKLAGGPSGGNEQFF.

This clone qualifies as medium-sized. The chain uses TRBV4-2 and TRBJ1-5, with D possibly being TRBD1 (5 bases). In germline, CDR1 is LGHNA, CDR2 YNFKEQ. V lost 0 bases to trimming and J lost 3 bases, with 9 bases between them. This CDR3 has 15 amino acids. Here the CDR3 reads CASSQEGETNQPQHF. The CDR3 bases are TGTGCCAGCAGCCAAGAAGGGGAAACCAATCAGCCCCAGCATTTT.